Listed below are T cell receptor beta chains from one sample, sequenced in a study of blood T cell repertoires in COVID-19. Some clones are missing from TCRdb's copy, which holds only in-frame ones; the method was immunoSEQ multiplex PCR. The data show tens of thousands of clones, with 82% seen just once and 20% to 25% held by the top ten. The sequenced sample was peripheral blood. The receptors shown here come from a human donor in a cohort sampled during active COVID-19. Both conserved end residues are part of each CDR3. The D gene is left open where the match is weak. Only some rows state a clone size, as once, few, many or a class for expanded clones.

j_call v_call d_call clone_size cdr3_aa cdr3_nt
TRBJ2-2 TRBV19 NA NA CATTSVTNTGELFF TGTGCCACCACCTCGGTGACGAACACCGGGGAGCTGTTTTTT
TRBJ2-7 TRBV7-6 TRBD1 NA CASSLLGQGVNYEQYF TGTGCCAGCAGCCTCCTCGGGCAGGGGGTCAACTACGAGCAGTACTTC
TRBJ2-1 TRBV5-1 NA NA CASSPTSSYNEQFF TGCGCCAGCAGCCCAACTAGCTCCTACAATGAGCAGTTCTTC
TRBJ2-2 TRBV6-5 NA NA CASSTDRGGAGELFF TGTGCCAGCAGTACAGACAGGGGAGGGGCCGGGGAGCTGTTTTTT
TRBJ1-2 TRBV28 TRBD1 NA CASKPDRGYYGYTF TGTGCCAGCAAACCAGACAGGGGATACTATGGCTACACCTTC
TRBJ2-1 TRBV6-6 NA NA CASRSSGTPYNEQFF TGTGCCAGCAGGTCCTCCGGGACACCCTACAATGAGCAGTTCTTC
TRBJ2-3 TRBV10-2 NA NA CATGTSRGTDTQYF TGCGCCACCGGCACTAGCCGGGGCACAGATACGCAGTATTTT
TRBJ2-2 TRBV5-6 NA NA CASSLAYRETGELFF TGTGCCAGCAGCTTGGCCTACAGGGAGACCGGGGAGCTGTTTTTT
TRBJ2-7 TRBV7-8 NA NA CASSLATDITFRYEQYF TGTGCCAGCAGCTTAGCCACCGACATCACTTTTCGGTACGAGCAGTACTTC
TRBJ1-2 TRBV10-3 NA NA CAIRAAETANYGYTF TGTGCCATCAGGGCTGCCGAAACAGCTAACTATGGCTACACCTTC
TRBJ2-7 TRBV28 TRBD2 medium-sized CASSLASGGSYEQYF TGTGCCAGCAGTTTAGCTAGCGGGGGCTCCTACGAGCAGTACTTC
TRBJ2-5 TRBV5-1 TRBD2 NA CASSWSGGQETQYF TGCGCCAGCAGCTGGAGCGGGGGGCAGGAGACCCAGTACTTC
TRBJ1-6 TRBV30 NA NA CAWSIQTNYNSPLHF TGTGCCTGGAGTATACAGACAAATTATAATTCACCCCTCCACTTT
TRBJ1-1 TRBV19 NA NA CASSRRGGWNTEAFF TGTGCCAGTAGTCGCCGGGGGGGCTGGAACACTGAAGCTTTCTTT
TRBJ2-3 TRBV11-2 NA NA CASSPRLAKSDTQYF TGTGCCAGCAGCCCCCGCCTAGCCAAGTCAGATACGCAGTATTTT
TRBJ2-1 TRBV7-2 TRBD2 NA CASSSLGTSAYNEQFF TGTGCCAGCAGCTCCCTAGGGACTAGCGCCTACAATGAGCAGTTCTTC
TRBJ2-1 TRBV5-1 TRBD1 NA CASSQDRVNEQFF TGCGCCAGCAGCCAGGACAGGGTCAATGAGCAGTTCTTC
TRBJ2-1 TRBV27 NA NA CASSLPSGTAPEEQFF TGTGCCAGCAGTCTCCCTTCCGGGACTGCCCCGGAAGAGCAGTTCTTC
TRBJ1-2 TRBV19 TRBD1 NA CASSIGLASGTGWARGYTF TGTGCCAGTAGTATTGGGTTGGCGTCCGGGACAGGGTGGGCTCGTGGCTACACCTTC
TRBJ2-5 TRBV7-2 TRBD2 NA CASSLGLAGGLGETQYF TGTGCCAGCAGCTTAGGACTAGCGGGGGGGCTGGGGGAGACCCAGTACTTC
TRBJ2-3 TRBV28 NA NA CASSLNPGQSTDTQYF TGTGCCAGCAGTTTAAACCCGGGACAATCCACAGATACGCAGTATTTT
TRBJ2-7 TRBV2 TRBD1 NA CASRDRGYYEQYF TGTGCCAGCCGGGACAGGGGGTACTACGAGCAGTACTTC
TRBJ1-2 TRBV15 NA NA CATSRAFVAGDYAGYTF TGTGCCACCAGCAGAGCTTTCGTGGCAGGGGATTATGCTGGCTACACCTTC
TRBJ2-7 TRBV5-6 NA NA CASSLAYPRAYRGEQYF TGTGCCAGCAGCTTGGCATACCCCCGGGCCTACAGAGGGGAGCAGTACTTC
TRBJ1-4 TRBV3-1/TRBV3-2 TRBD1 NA CASSQAGGWTNEKLFF TGTGCCAGCAGCCAAGCAGGGGGCTGGACTAATGAAAAACTGTTTTTT
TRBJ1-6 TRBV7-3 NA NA CASSLGPFEPLHF TGTGCCAGCAGCTTAGGCCCCTTTGAACCCCTCCACTTT
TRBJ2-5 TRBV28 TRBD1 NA CASRRQGAPETQYF TGTGCCAGCAGGAGACAGGGGGCCCCAGAGACCCAGTACTTC
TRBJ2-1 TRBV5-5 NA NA CASSVGTRNEQFF TGTGCCAGCAGCGTCGGGACAAGGAATGAGCAGTTCTTC
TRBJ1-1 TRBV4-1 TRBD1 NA CASSQYNRGDTEAFF TGCGCCAGCAGCCAGTATAACAGGGGTGACACTGAAGCTTTCTTT
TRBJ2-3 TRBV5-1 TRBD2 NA CASSSGLAGDTDTQYF TGCGCCAGCAGCTCGGGACTAGCGGGGGACACAGATACGCAGTATTTT
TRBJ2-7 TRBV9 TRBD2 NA CASSELPGLAGGPLYEQYF TGTGCCAGCAGCGAATTACCGGGACTAGCGGGGGGGCCTTTATACGAGCAGTACTTC
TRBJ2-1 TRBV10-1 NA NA CASSESSLGGFGFF TGCGCCAGCAGTGAGTCGAGTCTTGGAGGTTTTGGGTTCTTC
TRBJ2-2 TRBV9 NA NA CASSAISSGGTGELFF TGTGCCAGCAGCGCAATTTCGAGTGGGGGGACCGGGGAGCTGTTTTTT
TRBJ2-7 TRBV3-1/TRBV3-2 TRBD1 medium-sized CASSQVSIRGPGQYSYEQYF TGTGCCAGCAGCCAAGTATCTATACGAGGACCGGGACAGTACTCCTACGAGCAGTACTTC
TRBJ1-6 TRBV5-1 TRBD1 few CASSLWGQGGSPLHF TGCGCCAGCAGCTTGTGGGGACAGGGTGGTTCACCCCTCCACTTT
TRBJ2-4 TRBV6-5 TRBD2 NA CASSYSSAGGAGIQYF TGTGCCAGCAGTTACTCGAGTGCGGGGGGGGCTGGCATTCAGTACTTC
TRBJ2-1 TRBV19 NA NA CASRGAGAGYNEQFF TGTGCCAGTAGAGGGGCGGGGGCCGGGTACAATGAGCAGTTCTTC
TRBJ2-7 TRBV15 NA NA CATSNTGHSSYEQYF TGTGCCACCAGCAACACAGGACACAGCTCCTACGAGCAGTACTTC
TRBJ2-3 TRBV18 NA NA CASSPPSGDRQYF TGTGCCAGCTCACCACCCTCCGGGGATAGGCAGTATTTT
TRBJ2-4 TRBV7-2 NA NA CASSLRGNQAKNIQYF TGTGCCAGCAGCTTACGGGGGAATCAGGCCAAAAACATTCAGTACTTC
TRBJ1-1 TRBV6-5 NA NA CASSYGRGLATEAFF TGTGCCAGCAGTTACGGGCGGGGGTTGGCCACTGAAGCTTTCTTT
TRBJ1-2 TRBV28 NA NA CASSSQLGQGYTF TGTGCCAGCAGTTCACAGTTGGGGCAAGGCTACACCTTC
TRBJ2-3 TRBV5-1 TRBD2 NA CASSPRLAGGLDTQYF TGCGCCAGCAGCCCCAGACTAGCGGGGGGTTTAGATACGCAGTATTTT
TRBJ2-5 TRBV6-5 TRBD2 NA CASSNSGGIRETQYF TGTGCCAGCAGTAATAGCGGGGGGATAAGAGAGACCCAGTACTTC
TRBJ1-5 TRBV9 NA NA CASSADSYSNQPQHF TGTGCCAGCAGCGCTGACAGTTATAGCAATCAGCCCCAGCATTTT
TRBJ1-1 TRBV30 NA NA CAWSVYGGPYTEAFF TGTGCCTGGAGTGTATATGGCGGTCCTTACACTGAAGCTTTCTTT
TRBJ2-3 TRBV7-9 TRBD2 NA CASSRSGGVTDTQYF TGTGCCAGCAGCCGTAGCGGGGGGGTAACAGATACGCAGTATTTT
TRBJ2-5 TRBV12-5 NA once CASGLDREQETQYF TGTGCTAGTGGTTTGGACAGGGAACAAGAGACCCAGTACTTC
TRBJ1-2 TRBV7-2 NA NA CASSSTGAGYGYTF TGTGCCAGCAGCTCCACTGGAGCTGGGTATGGCTACACCTTC
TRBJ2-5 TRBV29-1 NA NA CSVEDSRVGETQYF TGCAGCGTTGAAGATTCCAGGGTGGGAGAGACCCAGTACTTC
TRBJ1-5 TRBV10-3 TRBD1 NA CAIGTGDSNQPQHF TGTGCCATCGGGACAGGTGATAGCAATCAGCCCCAGCATTTT
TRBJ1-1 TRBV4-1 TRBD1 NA CASSQRQGVNTEAFF TGCGCCAGCAGCCAAAGACAGGGCGTGAACACTGAAGCTTTCTTT
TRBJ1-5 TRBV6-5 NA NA CASSYQGNQPQHF TGTGCCAGCAGTTACCAGGGGAATCAGCCCCAGCATTTT
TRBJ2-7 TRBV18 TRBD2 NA CASSPRTSGGSYEQYF TGTGCCAGCTCACCTAGGACTAGCGGGGGGTCCTACGAGCAGTACTTC
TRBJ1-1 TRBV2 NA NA CASSQNMNTEAFF TGTGCCAGCAGTCAGAACATGAACACTGAAGCTTTCTTT